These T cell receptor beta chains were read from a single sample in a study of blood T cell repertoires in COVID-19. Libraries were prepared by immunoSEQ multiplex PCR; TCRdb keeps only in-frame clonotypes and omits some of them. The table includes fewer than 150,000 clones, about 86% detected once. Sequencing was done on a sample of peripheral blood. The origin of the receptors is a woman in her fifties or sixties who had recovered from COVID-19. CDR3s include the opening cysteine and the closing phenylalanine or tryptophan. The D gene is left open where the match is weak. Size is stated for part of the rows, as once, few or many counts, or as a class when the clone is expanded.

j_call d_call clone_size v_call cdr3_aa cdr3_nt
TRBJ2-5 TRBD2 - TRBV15 CATSTPGTSGEETQYF TGTGCCACCAGCACCCCCGGGACTAGCGGGGAAGAGACCCAGTACTTC
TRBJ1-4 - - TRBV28 CASSQWGDVEKLFF TGTGCCAGCAGTCAATGGGGGGACGTTGAAAAACTGTTTTTT
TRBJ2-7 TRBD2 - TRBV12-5 CASGGQGAGGSYEQYF TGTGCTAGTGGTGGTCAAGGAGCGGGAGGTTCCTACGAGCAGTACTTC
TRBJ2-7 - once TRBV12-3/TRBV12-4 CASKTGGVNEQYF TGTGCCAGCAAAACGGGGGGCGTTAACGAGCAGTACTTC
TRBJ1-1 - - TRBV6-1 CASSEVFGAFF TGTGCCAGCAGTGAGGTCTTCGGGGCTTTCTTT
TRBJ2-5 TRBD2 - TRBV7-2 CASSYGGAQETQYF TGTGCCAGCAGCTACGGGGGGGCCCAAGAGACCCAGTACTTC
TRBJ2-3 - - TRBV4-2 CASSHRTGSTDTQYF TGTGCCAGCAGCCATAGGACTGGCAGCACAGATACGCAGTATTTT
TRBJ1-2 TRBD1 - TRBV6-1 CASSEEGTAYGYTF TGTGCCAGCAGTGAAGAGGGGACAGCATATGGCTACACCTTC
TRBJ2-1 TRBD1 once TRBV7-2 CASSFPGTGSHEQFF TGTGCCAGCAGCTTCCCCGGGACAGGGAGTCATGAGCAGTTCTTC
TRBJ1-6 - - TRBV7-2 CASSLRRGDNSPLHF TGTGCCAGCAGCTTAAGGAGGGGTGATAATTCACCCCTCCACTTT
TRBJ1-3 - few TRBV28 CASSLGGSGNTIYF TGTGCCAGCAGTTTAGGCGGCTCTGGAAACACCATATATTTT
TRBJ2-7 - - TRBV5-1 CASSLLMSSDEQYF TGCGCCAGCAGCTTGTTAATGTCCTCGGACGAGCAGTACTTC
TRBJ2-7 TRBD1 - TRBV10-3 CAISESGQGEGYEQYF TGTGCCATCAGTGAGTCGGGACAGGGTGAGGGCTACGAGCAGTACTTC
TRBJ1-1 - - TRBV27 CASSWGREGTEAFF TGTGCCAGCAGCTGGGGTAGGGAGGGCACTGAAGCTTTCTTT
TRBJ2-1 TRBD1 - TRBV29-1 CSVARGRDEQFF TGCAGCGTTGCCAGGGGGCGCGATGAGCAGTTCTTC
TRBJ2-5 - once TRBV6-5 CASSYTGGSQETQYF TGTGCCAGCAGTTATACCGGGGGAAGCCAAGAGACCCAGTACTTC
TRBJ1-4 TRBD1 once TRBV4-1 CASSQDTDRGEKLFF TGCGCCAGCAGCCAAGATACCGACAGGGGTGAAAAACTGTTTTTT
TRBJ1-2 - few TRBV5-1 CASRPLGQNYGYTF TGCGCCAGCAGGCCCCTTGGACAGAACTATGGCTACACCTTC
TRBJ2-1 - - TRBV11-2 CASSYLSAGNEQFF TGTGCCAGCAGCTACCTCAGTGCAGGCAATGAGCAGTTCTTC
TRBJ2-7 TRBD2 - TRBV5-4 CASSFGVSGSRNEQYF TGTGCCAGCAGCTTTGGGGTTAGCGGGAGTAGAAACGAGCAGTACTTC
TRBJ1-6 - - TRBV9 CASSARRIGSPLHF TGTGCCAGCAGCGCCCGGAGAATTGGCTCACCCCTCCACTTT
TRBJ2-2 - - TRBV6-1 CASSGAGVKKNTGELFF TGTGCCAGCAGTGGGGCAGGGGTTAAGAAGAACACCGGGGAGCTGTTTTTT
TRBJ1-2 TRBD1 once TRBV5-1 CASSYFRQGADGYTF TGCGCCAGCAGCTATTTCCGACAGGGGGCGGATGGCTACACCTTC
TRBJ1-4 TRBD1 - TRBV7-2 CASSRDRGNEKLFF TGTGCCAGCAGCCGGGACAGGGGAAATGAAAAACTGTTTTTT
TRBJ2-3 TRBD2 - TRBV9 CASSVGRTRAGTDTQYF TGTGCCAGCAGCGTAGGTAGGACTAGGGCTGGGACAGATACGCAGTATTTT
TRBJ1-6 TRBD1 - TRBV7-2 CASSSRTGGNSPLHF TGTGCCAGCAGCTCTAGGACAGGGGGGAATTCACCCCTCCACTTT
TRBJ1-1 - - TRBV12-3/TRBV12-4 CATGQHTEAFF TGTGCCACCGGACAGCACACTGAAGCTTTCTTT
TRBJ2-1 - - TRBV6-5 CASRAAGSGLAQFF TGTGCCAGCAGGGCGGCGGGCTCGGGCTTGGCGCAGTTCTTC
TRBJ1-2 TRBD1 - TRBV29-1 CSVEATTGQGRDYGYTF TGCAGCGTTGAAGCGACGACGGGACAGGGAAGAGACTATGGCTACACCTTC
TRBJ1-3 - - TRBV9 CASSVGDTGNTIYF TGTGCCAGCAGCGTAGGAGACACTGGAAACACCATATATTTT
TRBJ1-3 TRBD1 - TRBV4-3 CASSLQGARSGNTIYF TGCGCCAGCAGCCTACAGGGGGCAAGGTCCGGAAACACCATATATTTT
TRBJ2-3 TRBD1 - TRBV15 CATSRGQGRDTQYF TGTGCCACCAGCAGAGGACAGGGTAGGGATACGCAGTATTTT